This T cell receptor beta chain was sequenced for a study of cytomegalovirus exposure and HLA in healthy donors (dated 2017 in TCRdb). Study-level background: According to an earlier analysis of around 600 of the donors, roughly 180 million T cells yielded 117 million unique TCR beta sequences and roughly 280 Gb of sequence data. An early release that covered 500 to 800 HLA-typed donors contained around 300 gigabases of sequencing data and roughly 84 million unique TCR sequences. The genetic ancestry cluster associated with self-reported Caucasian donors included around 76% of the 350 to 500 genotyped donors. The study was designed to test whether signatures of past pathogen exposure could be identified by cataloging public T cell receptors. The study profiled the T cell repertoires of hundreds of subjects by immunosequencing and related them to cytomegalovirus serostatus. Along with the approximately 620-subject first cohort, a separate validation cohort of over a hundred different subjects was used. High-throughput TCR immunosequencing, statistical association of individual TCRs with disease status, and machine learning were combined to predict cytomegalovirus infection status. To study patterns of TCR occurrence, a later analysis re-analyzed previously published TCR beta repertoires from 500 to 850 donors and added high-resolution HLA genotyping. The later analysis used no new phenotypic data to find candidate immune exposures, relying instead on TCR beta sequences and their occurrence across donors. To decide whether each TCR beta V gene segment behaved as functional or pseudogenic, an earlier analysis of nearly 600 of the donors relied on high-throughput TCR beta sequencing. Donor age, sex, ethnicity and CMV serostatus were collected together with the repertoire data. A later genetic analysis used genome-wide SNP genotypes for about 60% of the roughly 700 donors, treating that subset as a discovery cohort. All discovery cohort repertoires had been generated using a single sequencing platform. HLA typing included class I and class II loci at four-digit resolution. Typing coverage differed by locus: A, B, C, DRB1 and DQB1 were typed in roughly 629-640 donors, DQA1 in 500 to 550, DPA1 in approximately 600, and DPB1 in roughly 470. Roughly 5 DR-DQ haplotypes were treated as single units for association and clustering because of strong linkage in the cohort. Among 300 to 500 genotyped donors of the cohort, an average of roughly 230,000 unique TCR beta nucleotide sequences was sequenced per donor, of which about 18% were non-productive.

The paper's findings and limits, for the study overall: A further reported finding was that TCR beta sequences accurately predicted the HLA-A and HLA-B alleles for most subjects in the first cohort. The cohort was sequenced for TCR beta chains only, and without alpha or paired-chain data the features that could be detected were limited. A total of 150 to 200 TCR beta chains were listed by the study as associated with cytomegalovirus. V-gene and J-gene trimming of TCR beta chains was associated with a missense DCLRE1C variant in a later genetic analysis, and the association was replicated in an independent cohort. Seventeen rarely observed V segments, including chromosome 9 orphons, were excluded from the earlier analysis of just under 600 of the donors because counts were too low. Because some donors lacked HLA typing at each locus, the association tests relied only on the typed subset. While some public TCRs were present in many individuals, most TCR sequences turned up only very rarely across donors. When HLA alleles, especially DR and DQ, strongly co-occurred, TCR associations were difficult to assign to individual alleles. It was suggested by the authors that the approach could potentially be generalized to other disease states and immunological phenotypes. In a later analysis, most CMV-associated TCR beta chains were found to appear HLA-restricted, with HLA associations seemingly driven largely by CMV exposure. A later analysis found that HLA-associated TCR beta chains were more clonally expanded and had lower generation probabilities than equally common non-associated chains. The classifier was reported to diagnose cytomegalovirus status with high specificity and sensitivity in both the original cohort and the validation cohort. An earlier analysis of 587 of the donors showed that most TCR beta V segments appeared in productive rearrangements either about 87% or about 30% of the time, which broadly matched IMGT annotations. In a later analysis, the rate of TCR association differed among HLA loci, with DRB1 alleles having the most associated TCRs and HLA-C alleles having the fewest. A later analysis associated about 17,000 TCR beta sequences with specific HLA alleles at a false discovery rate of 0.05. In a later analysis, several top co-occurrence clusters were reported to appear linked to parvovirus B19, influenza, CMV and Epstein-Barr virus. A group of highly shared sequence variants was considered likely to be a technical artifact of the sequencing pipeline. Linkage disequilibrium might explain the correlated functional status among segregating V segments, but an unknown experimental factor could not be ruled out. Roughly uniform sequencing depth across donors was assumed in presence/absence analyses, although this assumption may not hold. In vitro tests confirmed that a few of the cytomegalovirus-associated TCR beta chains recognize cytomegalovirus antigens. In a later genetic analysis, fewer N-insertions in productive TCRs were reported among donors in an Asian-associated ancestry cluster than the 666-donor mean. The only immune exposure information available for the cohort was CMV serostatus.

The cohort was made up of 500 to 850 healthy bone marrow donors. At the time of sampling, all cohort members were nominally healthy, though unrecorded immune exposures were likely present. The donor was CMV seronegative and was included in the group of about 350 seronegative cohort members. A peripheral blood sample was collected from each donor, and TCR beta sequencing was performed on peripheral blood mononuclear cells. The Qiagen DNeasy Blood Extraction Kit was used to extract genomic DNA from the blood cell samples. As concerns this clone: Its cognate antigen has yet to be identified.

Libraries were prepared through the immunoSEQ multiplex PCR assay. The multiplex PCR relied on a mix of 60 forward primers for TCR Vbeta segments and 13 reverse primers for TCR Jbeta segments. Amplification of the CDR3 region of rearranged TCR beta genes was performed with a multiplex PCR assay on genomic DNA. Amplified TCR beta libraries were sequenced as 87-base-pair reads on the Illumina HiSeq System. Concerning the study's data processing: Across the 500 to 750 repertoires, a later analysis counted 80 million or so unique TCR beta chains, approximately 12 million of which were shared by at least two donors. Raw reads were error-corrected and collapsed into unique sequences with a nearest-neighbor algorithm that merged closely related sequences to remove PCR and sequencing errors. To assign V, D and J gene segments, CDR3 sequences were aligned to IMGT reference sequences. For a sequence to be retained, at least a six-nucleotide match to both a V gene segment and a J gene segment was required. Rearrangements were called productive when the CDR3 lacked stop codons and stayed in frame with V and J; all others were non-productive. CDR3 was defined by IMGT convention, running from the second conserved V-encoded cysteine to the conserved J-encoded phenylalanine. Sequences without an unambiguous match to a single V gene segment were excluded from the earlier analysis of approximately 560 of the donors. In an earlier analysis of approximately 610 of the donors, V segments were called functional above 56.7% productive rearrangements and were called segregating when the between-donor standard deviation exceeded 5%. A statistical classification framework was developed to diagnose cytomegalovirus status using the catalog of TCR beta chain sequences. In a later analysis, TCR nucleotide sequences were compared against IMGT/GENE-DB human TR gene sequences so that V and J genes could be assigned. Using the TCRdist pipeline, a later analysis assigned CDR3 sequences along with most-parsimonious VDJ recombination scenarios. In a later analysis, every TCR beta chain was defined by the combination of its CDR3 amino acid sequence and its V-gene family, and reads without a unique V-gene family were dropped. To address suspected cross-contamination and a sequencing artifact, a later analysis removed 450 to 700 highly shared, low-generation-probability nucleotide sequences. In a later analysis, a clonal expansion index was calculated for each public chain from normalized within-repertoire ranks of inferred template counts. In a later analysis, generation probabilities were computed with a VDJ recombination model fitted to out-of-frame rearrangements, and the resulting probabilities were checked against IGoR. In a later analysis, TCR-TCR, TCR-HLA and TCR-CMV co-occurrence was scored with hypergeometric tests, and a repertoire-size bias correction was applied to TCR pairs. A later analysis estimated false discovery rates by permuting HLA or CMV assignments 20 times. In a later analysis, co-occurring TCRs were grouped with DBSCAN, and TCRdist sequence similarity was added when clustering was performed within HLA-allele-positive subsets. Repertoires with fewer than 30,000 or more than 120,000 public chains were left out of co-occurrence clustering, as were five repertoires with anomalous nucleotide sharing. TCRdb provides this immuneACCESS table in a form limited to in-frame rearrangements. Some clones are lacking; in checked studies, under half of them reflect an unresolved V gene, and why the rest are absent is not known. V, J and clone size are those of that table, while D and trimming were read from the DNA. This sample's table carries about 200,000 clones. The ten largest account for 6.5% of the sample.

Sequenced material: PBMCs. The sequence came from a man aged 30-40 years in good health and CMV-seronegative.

The sequenced DNA: TGCGCCAGCAGCCAAGACCAGGGGGTATACAATGAGCAGTTCTTC. This sequence encodes CASSQDQGVYNEQFF. The sequence joins TRBV4-3 to TRBJ2-1, with 7 bases in between that match TRBD1. The germline V gene yields LGHNA for CDR1 and YSLEER for CDR2. The CDR3 goes from the cysteine to the phenylalanine over 15 residues. Only the CDR3 part of the read is kept: 45 bases, read in frame from the first base. The V end gives up 0 bases and the J end 4 bases, leaving 3 bases in the junction not matched to a gene.